Below are 7 T cell receptor beta chains sequenced from a single sample in a study of CD8+CD57+ T cells in acquired aplastic anemia. For CDR3 and TCR beta VDJ profiling, genomic DNA was the template used. TCRdb processed the reads anew with MiXCR; each CDR3 protein has one entry. The repertoire consists of approximately 200,000 distinct CDR3 sequences, with roughly 53% occurring once and the leading ten covering nearly 20%. Sequencing was done on patients that had shown CD8+CD57+ cell expansion by flow cytometry. The sequenced sample consisted of sorted CD4+, CD8+, or CD8+CD57+ T cells (not recorded which) from PBMCs. These TCRs come from a human donor with aplastic anemia.

This clonotype was found a few times. V is TRBV12-3 or TRBV12-4 and J is TRBJ2-1; D is uncertain. The V and J ends lost 5 bases and 12 bases respectively, with 8 bases between them. CDR3 length equals 10 residues. The CDR3 is CASSDQWQFF. The CDR3 nucleotides are TGTGCCAGCAGTGACCAATGGCAGTTCTTC.

There are many counts of this clonotype. The DNA of the CDR3 is TGCAGTGCCGAAGTCGGGGGAGAAGAGACCCAGTACTTC. Amino acids: CSAEVGGEETQYF. The chain employs TRBV20-1 and TRBJ2-5; tentatively, D is TRBD2 (6 bases). Germline CDR1 is DFQATT and CDR2 is SNEGSKA (reference sequence). Deletions cut 6 bases from V and 3 bases from J, with 14 bases between. The CDR3 runs to 13 residues.

V and J are TRBV15 and TRBJ2-1; perhaps TRBD2 as D (5 bases). The CDR3 contains 12 residues. Per the germline V gene, CDR1 is LNHNV and CDR2 is YYDKDF (reference sequence). V was cut by 10 bases and J by 6 bases, with 13 bases left in between. The CDR3 reads CAIPLDSNEQFF. As DNA, the CDR3 is TGTGCCATCCCTCTGGACTCCAATGAGCAGTTCTTC.

This sequence joins TRBV7-9 and TRBJ2-3; a possible D gene is TRBD1 (6 bases). V was pared by 2 bases and J by 2 bases, with 11 bases between. Germline values: CDR1 SEHNR, CDR2 FQNEAQ (reference sequence). There are 15 residues in the CDR3. DNA of the CDR3: TGTGCCAGCAGCTTATGGCAGGGGTACACAGATACGCAGTATTTT. This translates into CASSLWQGYTDTQYF.

This clonotype was counted at least ten times. This rearrangement joins TRBV20-1 to TRBJ2-1, with TRBD2 identical over 12 bases. Unmatched junction bases numbered 6, after V lost 2 bases and J lost 7 bases. The CDR3 runs to 15 residues. Germline-derived CDR1 and CDR2 are DFQATT and SNEGSKA (reference sequence). The CDR3 nucleotides are TGCAGTGCTAGACCTACTAGCGGGGGGATGAATGAGCAGTTCTTC. Translation: CSARPTSGGMNEQFF.

This clonotype was seen ten or more times. V gene TRBV3-1 combines with J gene TRBJ2-7; weak D call: TRBD2 (6 bases). V lost 4 bases, J lost 6 bases, and 16 bases lay in between. The CDR3 is made up of 14 amino acids. CDR1 and CDR2 from the germline V gene are LGHDT and YNNKEL (reference sequence). CDR3 in DNA: TGTGCCAGCAGCCGAAGGGAGGCGCAACCCGAGCAGTACTTC. This encodes CASSRREAQPEQYF.

This clonotype occurred a few times. At one end, the junction sequence differs from germline, possibly due to a read error. The J gene is TRBJ1-5, the V gene TRBV27; D is ambiguous. Germline values: CDR1 MNHEY, CDR2 SMNVEV (reference sequence). This CDR3 has 8 amino acids. The CDR3: CASSPRHF. The DNA for the CDR3 is TGTGCCAGCAGTCCCCGGCATTTT.